The present T cell receptor (beta chain) was sequenced within a study of T cell repertoires in cytomegalovirus infection. Study details: Indicated by public TCR beta signatures were CMV infection and matching HLA type.

Each CDR3 protein gets one entry after TCRdb re-called the reads with MiXCR. Here the sample spans about 190,000 distinct CDR3 sequences, 25% to 30% being singletons. General study results and limits: Identification of carriers of CMV plus the relevant HLA was achieved through cumulative public TCR beta family frequency. The ex vivo response showed dominance by HLA-C-restricted CMV-specific TCR beta clonotypes.

There are many counts of this clonotype. Its antigen is not known. V lost 4 bases, J lost 4 bases, and 8 bases stayed unmatched. This CDR3 region has 15 residues. The V gene's germline CDR1 is SGHTA and CDR2 FQGTGA. V and J are TRBV7-3 and TRBJ1-2, with TRBD1 matching 8 bases. The sequence was obtained from a human donor in good health (CMV status not recorded). Some clones in this sample may be carry-over from other donors' samples. The sequenced material came from PBMCs. The CDR3 nucleotides are TGTGCCAGCAGCTCACCGGACAGGGAGGCCTATGGCTACACCTTC. This gives the protein CASSSPDREAYGYTF.